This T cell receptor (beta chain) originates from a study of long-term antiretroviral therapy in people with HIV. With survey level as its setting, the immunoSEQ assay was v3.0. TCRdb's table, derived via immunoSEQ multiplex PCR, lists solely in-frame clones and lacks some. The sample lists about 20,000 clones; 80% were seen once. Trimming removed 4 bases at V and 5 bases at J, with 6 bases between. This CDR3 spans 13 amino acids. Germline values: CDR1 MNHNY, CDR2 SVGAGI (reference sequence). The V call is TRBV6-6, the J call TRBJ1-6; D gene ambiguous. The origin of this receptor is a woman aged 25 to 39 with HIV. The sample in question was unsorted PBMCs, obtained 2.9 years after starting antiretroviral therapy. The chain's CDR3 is CASSSLHNSPLHF. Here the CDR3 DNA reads TGTGCCAGCAGTTCTTTGCATAATTCACCCCTCCACTTT.